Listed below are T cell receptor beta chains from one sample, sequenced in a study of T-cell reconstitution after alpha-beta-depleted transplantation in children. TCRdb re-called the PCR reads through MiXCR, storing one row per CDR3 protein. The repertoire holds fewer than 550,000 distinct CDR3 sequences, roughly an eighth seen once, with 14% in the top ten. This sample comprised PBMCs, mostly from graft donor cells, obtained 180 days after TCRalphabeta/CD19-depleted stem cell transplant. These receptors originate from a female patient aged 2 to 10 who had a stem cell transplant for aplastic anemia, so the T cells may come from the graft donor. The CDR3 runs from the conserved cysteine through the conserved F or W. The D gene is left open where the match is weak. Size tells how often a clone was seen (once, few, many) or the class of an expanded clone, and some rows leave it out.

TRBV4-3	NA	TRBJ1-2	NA	TGCGCCAGCAGCCAGGGGCAAAACGGGGGCTATGGCTACACCTTC	CASSQGQNGGYGYTF
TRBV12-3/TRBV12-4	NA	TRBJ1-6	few	TGTGCCAGCAGCCCTAGCGACAGGAGAAATTCACCCCTCCACTTT	CASSPSDRRNSPLHF
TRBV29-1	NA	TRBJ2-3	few	TGCAGCGCGGAGAGGGGAGATACGCAGTATTTT	CSAERGDTQYF
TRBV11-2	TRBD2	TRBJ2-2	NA	TGTGCCAGCAGCTTAGATGGGAGACTAGCCACGAACACCGGGGAGCTGTTTTTT	CASSLDGRLATNTGELFF
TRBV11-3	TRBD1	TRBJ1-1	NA	TGTGCCAGCAGCCTCCAGGGGGTAGGAACGGGAGCTTTCTTT	CASSLQGVGTGAFF
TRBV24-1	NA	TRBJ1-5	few	TGTGCCACCAGTGCGACGACCGGCGGCAATCAGCCCCAGCATTTT	CATSATTGGNQPQHF
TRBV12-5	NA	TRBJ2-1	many	TGTGCTAGTGGTTTGGTTTCGCATGAGCAGTTCTTC	CASGLVSHEQFF
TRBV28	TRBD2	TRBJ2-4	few	TGTGCCAGCAGCCCGGGCGGGAGGGCCCGCCGTCTCCCAAAAAACATTCAGTACTTC	CASSPGGRARRLPKNIQYF
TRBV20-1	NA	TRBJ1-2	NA	TGCAGTGCTAGCGGCGGGGAGGGCTACTATGGCTACACCTTC	CSASGGEGYYGYTF
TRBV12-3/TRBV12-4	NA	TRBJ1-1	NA	TGTGCCAGCAGTCGAGAGAGCGCTACTGAAGCTTTCTTT	CASSRESATEAFF
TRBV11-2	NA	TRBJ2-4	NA	TGTGCCAGCAGCGGGCAACAGGGCTTGTCCAAAAACATTCAGTACTTC	CASSGQQGLSKNIQYF
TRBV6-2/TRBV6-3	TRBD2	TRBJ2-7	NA	TGTGCCAGCACTTGGACTAGCGGGAGTTACGAGCAGTACTTC	CASTWTSGSYEQYF
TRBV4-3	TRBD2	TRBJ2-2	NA	TGCGCCAGCAGCCACACCTCTACTAGCGGGAGAGGCACCGGGGAGCTGTTTTTT	CASSHTSTSGRGTGELFF
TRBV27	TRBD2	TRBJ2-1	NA	TGTGCCAGCAGTTTCATGCTAGCGGTCCCCCCCGAGGAGTTCTTC	CASSFMLAVPPEEFF
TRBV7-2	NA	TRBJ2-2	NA	TGTGCCAGCAGCTCAACCGCCTCGACGGGGAACACCGGGGAGCTGTTTTTT	CASSSTASTGNTGELFF
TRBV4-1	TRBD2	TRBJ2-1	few	TGCGCCAGCAGCCTTCTCACTAGCGGGAGTAACAATGAGCAGTTCTTC	CASSLLTSGSNNEQFF
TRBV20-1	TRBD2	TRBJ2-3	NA	TGCAGTGCCCAGCGGGGCGGGACAGATACGCAGTATTTT	CSAQRGGTDTQYF
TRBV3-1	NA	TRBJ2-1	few	TGTGCCAGCAGCCCCTCAGCGCCCGAGGGGCAGTTCTTC	CASSPSAPEGQFF
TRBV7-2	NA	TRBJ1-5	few	TGTGCCAGCCGCGAACTCAATCAGCCCCAGCATTTT	CASRELNQPQHF
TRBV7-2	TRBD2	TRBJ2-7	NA	TGTGCCAGCAGCGCAGCAGCGGGAGGGCCCTACGAGCAGTACTTC	CASSAAAGGPYEQYF